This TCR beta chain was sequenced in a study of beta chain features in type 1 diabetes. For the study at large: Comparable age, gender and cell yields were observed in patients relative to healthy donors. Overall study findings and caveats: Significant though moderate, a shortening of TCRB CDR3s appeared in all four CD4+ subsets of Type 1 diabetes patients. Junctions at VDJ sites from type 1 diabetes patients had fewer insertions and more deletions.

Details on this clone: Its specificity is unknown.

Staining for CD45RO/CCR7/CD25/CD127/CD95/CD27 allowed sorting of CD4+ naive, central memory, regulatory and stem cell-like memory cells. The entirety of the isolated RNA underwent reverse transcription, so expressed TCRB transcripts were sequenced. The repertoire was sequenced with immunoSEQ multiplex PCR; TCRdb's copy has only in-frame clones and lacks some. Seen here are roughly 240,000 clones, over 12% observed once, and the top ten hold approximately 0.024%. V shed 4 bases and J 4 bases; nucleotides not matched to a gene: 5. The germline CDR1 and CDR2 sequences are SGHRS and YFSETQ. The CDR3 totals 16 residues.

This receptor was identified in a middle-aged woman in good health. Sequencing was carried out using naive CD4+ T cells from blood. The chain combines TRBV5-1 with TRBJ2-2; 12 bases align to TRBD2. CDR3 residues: CASSRLAGALTGELFF. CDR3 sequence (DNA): TGCGCCAGCAGCCGACTAGCGGGGGCTCTCACCGGGGAGCTGTTTTTT.